Listed here are 27 T cell receptor beta chains from one sample, sequenced in a study of blood T cell repertoires in COVID-19. Clones were read by immunoSEQ multiplex PCR, and TCRdb kept only the in-frame ones, dropping some. The table has more than 200,000 clones, about 90% seen once. The sample was PBMCs or T cells enriched from blood (not recorded which). The receptors here all came from a young woman who had recovered from COVID-19.

A single count supports this clone. CDR3 sequence reads: CASSESSGPNTGELFF. The CDR3 DNA is TGCGCCAGCAGTGAGTCCTCGGGTCCGAACACCGGGGAGCTGTTTTTT. This chain joins TRBV10-1 and TRBJ2-2, with unresolved D. Trimming removed 0 bases from V and 0 bases from J, with 8 bases in between. Germline V gene lookup returns CDR1 WNHNN and CDR2 SYGVQD (reference sequence). CDR3 size: 16 residues.

This clone was seen a handful of times. V is TRBV15 and J is TRBJ2-3, with D perhaps TRBD2 (5 bases). Per the germline V gene, CDR1 is LNHNV and CDR2 is YYDKDF (reference sequence). The CDR3 totals 16 residues. Trimming removed 3 bases at V and 1 base at J, with 14 bases between. CDR3 DNA sequence: TGTGCCACCAGCAGGATGGCGGGCAAGGGCACAGATACGCAGTATTTT. It yields the protein CATSRMAGKGTDTQYF.

The chain joins TRBV9 to TRBJ1-3; tentatively, D is TRBD1 (5 bases). V dropped 4 bases and J dropped 3 bases, with 14 bases sitting between them. This CDR3 contains 15 residues. Per germline, CDR1 SGDLS and CDR2 YYNGEE. The CDR3 nucleotides are TGTGCCAGCAGCTCCCAGACAGAATATGGAAACACCATATATTTT. Amino acids: CASSSQTEYGNTIYF.

This clone was counted a single time. The chain recombines TRBV29-1 with TRBJ1-2; TRBD1 is a possible D gene (6 bases). CDR1 is SQVTM, CDR2 ANQGSEA, per germline. This CDR3 comprises 12 residues. V was shortened by 6 bases and J by 5 bases, with 13 bases between the two germline ends. CDR3 nucleotide sequence: TGCAGCGTCACCCGGGACACGTATGGCTACACCTTC. Translation gives CSVTRDTYGYTF.

This chain connects TRBV2 to TRBJ1-2; 8 nucleotides align to TRBD1. The germline CDR1 and CDR2 sequences are SNHLY and FYNNEI. The CDR3 is 14 amino acids. Trimming took 4 bases from V and 2 from J; bases not matched to a gene: 3. The CDR3: CASSGNRGNYGYTF. CDR3 bases: TGTGCCAGCAGTGGGAACAGGGGGAACTATGGCTACACCTTC.

The CDR3 sequence is CASSLGAGRDTEAFF. DNA of the CDR3: TGTGCCAGCAGCTTAGGGGCGGGGAGGGACACTGAAGCTTTCTTT. This chain uses TRBV7-9 with TRBJ1-1; D not certain. This CDR3 region has 15 residues. From germline, CDR1 is SEHNR and CDR2 FQNEAQ (reference sequence). The V gene lost 1 base and the J gene lost 3 bases, with 12 bases spanning the gap.

The chain recombines TRBV5-1 with TRBJ1-1, with a weak D call TRBD1 (5 bases). The CDR3 consists of 15 residues. Per germline, CDR1 SGHRS and CDR2 YFSETQ. Trimming left V 6 bases short and J 0 bases short, with 15 bases between. The CDR3 DNA reads as TGCGCCAGCACCAACCTAGACAGAGTGAACACTGAAGCTTTCTTT. Protein: CASTNLDRVNTEAFF.

The table lists this clone with a count of one. J is TRBJ1-6 and V is TRBV12-3 or TRBV12-4, with D uncertain. The CDR3 covers 12 residues. V was clipped by 3 bases and J by 10 bases, with 7 bases between them. The chain's CDR3 is CASSFSESPLHF. The CDR3 region has the DNA TGTGCCAGCAGTTTCTCAGAATCACCCCTCCACTTT.

A note on this clone: The same CDR3 is also encoded by other DNA sequences in this sample. The chain carries TRBV3-1 (or the pseudogene TRBV3-2) and TRBJ1-1; D not certain. V was clipped by 1 base and J by 1 base, with 4 bases between them. CDR1 is LGHDT and CDR2 is YNNKEL in the germline V gene (reference sequence). CDR3 length: 13 amino acids. In DNA form, the CDR3 reads TGTGCCAGCAGCCAAGCGAGGAACACTGAAGCTTTCTTT. Its protein product is CASSQARNTEAFF.

This sequence joins TRBV27 and TRBJ2-6; D possibly corresponds to TRBD1 (5 bases). V lost 6 bases and J lost 0, with 12 bases in between. The CDR3 sequence is 16 residues long. The germline CDR1 and CDR2 sequences are MNHEY and SMNVEV (reference sequence). CDR3 sequence (DNA): TGTGCCAGCAGACTCAGGGCACACTCTGGGGCCAACGTCCTGACTTTC. This codes for CASRLRAHSGANVLTF.

V gene TRBV4-3 combines with J gene TRBJ1-1, with 7 bases identical to TRBD1. V was clipped by 1 base and J by 9 bases; unmatched bases: 8. Germline CDR1 LGHNA, CDR2 YSLEER. There are 14 residues in the CDR3. CDR3 nucleotides: TGCGCCAGCAGCCAAGCCCCGGGGACAGCCCAAGCTTTCTTT. Translating gives CASSQAPGTAQAFF.

The chain carries TRBV11-3 and TRBJ1-1; D is possibly TRBD1 (6 bases). Germline assignment: CDR1 SGHNT and CDR2 YENEEA. The CDR3 covers 16 residues. Trimming took 1 base from V and 3 from J, leaving 15 bases between them. The CDR3 DNA follows: TGTGCCAGCAGCTTAGGATCAGGGGATTGGCACACTGAAGCTTTCTTT. This encodes CASSLGSGDWHTEAFF.

V usage is TRBV5-1 and J usage is TRBJ2-3; 10 bases map to TRBD2. Germline loops: CDR1 SGHRS, CDR2 YFSETQ. J was trimmed by 6 bases and V by 0 bases; bases with no gene match: 7. This CDR3 is built from 16 residues. CDR3 loop: CASSLDPSGGSDTQYF. Written as DNA, the CDR3 is TGCGCCAGCAGCTTGGATCCTAGCGGGGGATCCGATACGCAGTATTTT.

This chain joins TRBV28 and TRBJ1-2; 9 nucleotides line up with TRBD1. CDR3 length: 14 amino acids. The V and J ends lost 5 bases and 8 bases, in that order; junction bases with no gene match: 9. In germline, CDR1 is MDHEN, CDR2 SYDVKM. The CDR3 sequence: CASSGTGTGYGYTF. The CDR3 DNA sequence: TGTGCCAGCAGTGGCACCGGGACAGGGTACGGCTACACCTTC.

The rearrangement joins TRBV4-1 to TRBJ2-7; no firm D call. Trimming shortened V by 1 base and J by 1 base, and 14 bases separated the two germline ends. The CDR3 contains 16 residues. Germline V CDR1 and CDR2: MGHRA, YSYEKL. As DNA, the CDR3 is TGCGCCAGCAGCCAAGCGATGGCAGGCCTTTCCTACGAGCAGTACTTC. Translated, it gives CASSQAMAGLSYEQYF.

V and J are TRBV5-5 and TRBJ1-2; D might be TRBD1 (5 bases). V lost 0 bases, J lost 6 bases, and 12 bases lay in between. The CDR3 sequence is 14 residues long. Germline assignment: CDR1 SGHKS and CDR2 YYEKEE (reference sequence). Here the CDR3 reads CASSLDLREDGYTF. The CDR3 coding sequence is TGTGCCAGCAGCTTGGATCTCAGGGAGGATGGCTACACCTTC. Full variable domain (missing parts from reference TRBV5-5 and TRBJ1-2): DAGVTQSPTHLIKTRGQQVTLRCSPISGHKSVSWYQQVLGQGPQFIFQYYEKEERGRGNFPDRFSARQFPNYSSELNVNALLLGDSALYLCASSLDLREDGYTFGSGTRLTVV.

For this clone: The DNA is omitted, as the CDR3 cannot be located on it reliably, and the CDR3 follows TCRdb's listing. The J gene is TRBJ2-1, the V gene TRBV12-1; TRBD2, the D gene given by the table, was not confirmed from the DNA. TRBV12-1 has pseudogene status. From its first to its last residue, the CDR3 has 16 amino acids. Here the CDR3 reads CASSFAPGTSGNEQFF.

J is TRBJ1-5 and V is TRBV19; tentatively, D is TRBD1 (6 bases). The CDR3 is 16 amino acids. The germline V gene encodes CDR1 LNHDA and CDR2 SQIVND (reference sequence). Trimming removed 6 bases at V and 3 bases at J, with 18 bases between. The CDR3 DNA sequence: TGTGCCAGTAGAGGCTCCGGGACATCCTACAATCAGCCCCAGCATTTT. The encoded protein is CASRGSGTSYNQPQHF. Combining the CDR3 with reference TRBV19 and TRBJ1-5 gives the whole variable domain DGGITQSPKYLFRKEGQNVTLSCEQNLNHDAMYWYRQDPGQGLRLIYYSQIVNDFQKGDIAEGYSVSREKKESFPLTVTSAQKNPTAFYLCASRGSGTSYNQPQHFGDGTRLSIL.

This chain uses TRBV24-1 with TRBJ2-3; D is perhaps TRBD2 (6 bases). V lost 5 bases to trimming and J lost 2 bases, with 13 bases between them. The V gene's germline CDR1 is KGHDR and CDR2 SFDVKD. The CDR3 is 15 amino acids. For the CDR3, the DNA is TGTGCCACCAGTGGGGTCGGGAGCGCCACAGATACGCAGTATTTT. This gives the protein CATSGVGSATDTQYF.

The genes are TRBV3-1 (or the pseudogene TRBV3-2) and TRBJ2-7; 9 positions match TRBD2. The CDR3 has 14 amino acids. With V trimmed by 4 bases and J by 5 bases, 6 bases remained unmatched. Germline V gene sequence: CDR1 LGHDT, CDR2 YNNKEL (reference sequence). As DNA, the CDR3 is TGTGCCAGCAGCCCCGGGATAGCGGGAGACGAGCAGTACTTC. Translating it yields CASSPGIAGDEQYF.

The chain joins TRBV6-2 or TRBV6-3 to TRBJ1-5; 10 positions match TRBD1. CDR3 length equals 14 residues. V was pared by 5 bases and J by 9 bases, with 7 bases of the junction left unmatched. From germline, CDR1 is MNHEY and CDR2 SVGEGT. This CDR3 is CASSPGTGAVPQHF. In DNA form, the CDR3 reads TGTGCCAGCAGTCCCGGGACAGGGGCTGTGCCCCAGCATTTT.

CDR3 sequence reads: CASRETAASYNEQFF. The CDR3 DNA reads as TGTGCCAGCAGGGAGACGGCCGCCTCCTACAATGAGCAGTTCTTC. This chain connects TRBV6-5 to TRBJ2-1; D gene unclear. Deletions cut 6 bases from V and 0 bases from J, with 12 bases between. The CDR3 totals 15 residues. Germline V gene lookup returns CDR1 MNHEY and CDR2 SVGAGI.

The V gene is TRBV7-8, the J gene TRBJ1-5; D remains ambiguous. Germline V gene data show CDR1 as SGHVS and CDR2 as FQNEAQ. The ends were cut back, 2 bases at V and 0 bases at J, with 8 bases in the middle. The CDR3 is 15 residues long. This CDR3 is CASSLTVSSNQPQHF. CDR3 coding DNA: TGTGCCAGCAGCTTAACAGTGTCTAGCAATCAGCCCCAGCATTTT.

A single count supports this clone. The chain is built from TRBV7-3 and TRBJ1-1; D possibly corresponds to TRBD1 (6 bases). Germline assignment: CDR1 SGHTA and CDR2 FQGTGA. V shed 0 bases and J shed 2 bases, with 10 bases lying between them. The length of the CDR3 is 15 residues. CDR3: CASSLTWTANTEAFF. As DNA, the CDR3 is TGTGCCAGCAGCTTAACTTGGACAGCTAACACTGAAGCTTTCTTT. Looking up the rest from reference TRBV7-3 and TRBJ1-1 gives the full variable domain: GAGVSQTPSNKVTEKGKYVELRCDPISGHTALYWYRQSLGQGPEFLIYFQGTGAADDSGLPNDRFFAVRPEGSVSTLKIQRTERGDSAVYLCASSLTWTANTEAFFGQGTRLTVV.

Of note for this clone: The sample carries other DNA sequences with the same CDR3. V usage is TRBV5-6 and J usage is TRBJ2-7, with D unclear. The CDR3 consists of 12 residues. Trimming left V 4 bases short and J 3 bases short, with 8 bases between. The V gene's germline CDR1 is SGHDT and CDR2 YYEEEE. CDR3 residues: CASSAGDYEQYF. Written as DNA, the CDR3 is TGTGCCAGCAGCGCAGGTGACTACGAGCAGTACTTC.

V usage is TRBV2 and J usage is TRBJ1-6, with 7 nucleotides matching TRBD1. CDR3 length: 16 residues. Looked up from germline, CDR1 is SNHLY and CDR2 is FYNNEI. V gave up 0 bases and J gave up 4 bases; unmatched junction bases: 3. CDR3 DNA: TGTGCCAGCAGTGAAGCAGGGGGCGGGTATAATTCACCCCTCCACTTT. Amino acids: CASSEAGGGYNSPLHF. The full variable domain, in which reference TRBV2 and TRBJ1-6 provide the parts outside the CDR3, is EPEVTQTPSHQVTQMGQEVILRCVPISNHLYFYWYRQILGQKVEFLVSFYNNEISEKSEIFDDQFSVERPDGSNFTLKIRSTKLEDSAMYFCASSEAGGGYNSPLHFGNGTRLTVT.

As to this clone: Other nucleotide sequences in the sample specify the same CDR3. The rearrangement joins TRBV7-2 to TRBJ1-1; TRBD1 matches at 7 bases. Germline CDR1 and CDR2: SGHTA and FQGNSA. The trim removed 6 bases at V and 1 base at J, leaving 2 bases unmatched. This CDR3 is 13 amino acids long. The CDR3 sequence is CASSRTGNTEAFF. In DNA form, the CDR3 reads TGTGCCAGCAGTCGGACAGGGAACACTGAAGCTTTCTTT.